Listed below are T cell receptor beta chains from one sample, sequenced in a study of CD4 T cells in relation to SARS-CoV-2 and coronaviruses. These receptors' targets are unknown. The method was immunoSEQ multiplex PCR; TCRdb's version includes in-frame clones alone and lacks a portion of them. The sample has 18,000 or so clones; roughly 80% are singletons. Sequenced input: CD4+ T cells from PBMCs, cultured in vitro. The receptors stem from a human donor in good health. The CDR3 runs from the conserved cysteine through the conserved F or W. Fields, in order: clone size, CDR3 length, V gene, D gene, J gene, CDR3 DNA, CDR3 protein. A D gene is named only where the DNA matches it firmly. Clone sizes are given selectively: once, few, many, or a class where the clone is expanded.

size: -; length: 13; V: TRBV30; D: -; J: TRBJ1-1; DNA: TGTGCCTGGAGTGTTTTTGGGGGCACTGAAGCTTTCTTT; CDR3: CAWSVFGGTEAFF
size: -; length: 13; V: TRBV27; D: TRBD1; J: TRBJ2-7; DNA: TGTGCCAGCAGTTTAGATATGACAGGGGGACAGTACTTC; CDR3: CASSLDMTGGQYF
size: -; length: 16; V: TRBV2; D: TRBD1; J: TRBJ1-5; DNA: TGTGCCAGCCAGTGGGACAGGGCGTCGCGCAATCAGCCCCAGCATTTT; CDR3: CASQWDRASRNQPQHF
size: -; length: 15; V: TRBV6-1; D: TRBD1; J: TRBJ1-1; DNA: TGTGCCAGCAGTGAAGACGGGACAGGGGGAACTGAAGCTTTCTTT; CDR3: CASSEDGTGGTEAFF
size: -; length: 18; V: TRBV7-8; D: TRBD2; J: TRBJ2-1; DNA: TGTGCCAGCAGCTTAGAAGAAGGACTAGCGGGAGTAGAGAATGAGCAGTTCTTC; CDR3: CASSLEEGLAGVENEQFF
size: -; length: 15; V: TRBV25-1; D: -; J: TRBJ1-3; DNA: TGTGCCAGCAGTGCCGGGACCTCACGAGGAAACACCATATATTTT; CDR3: CASSAGTSRGNTIYF
size: -; length: 12; V: TRBV7-9; D: -; J: TRBJ1-2; DNA: TGTGCCAGCAGAATGCTGAACTATGGCTACACCTTC; CDR3: CASRMLNYGYTF
size: few; length: 13; V: TRBV12-3/TRBV12-4; D: TRBD2; J: TRBJ2-1; DNA: TGTGCCAGCAGGAGCGGGGCCTACAATGAGCAGTTCTTC; CDR3: CASRSGAYNEQFF
size: -; length: 15; V: TRBV7-3; D: -; J: TRBJ2-1; DNA: TGTGCCAGCAGCTTAAAAGGGGACTCCTACAATGAGCAGTTCTTC; CDR3: CASSLKGDSYNEQFF
size: -; length: 13; V: TRBV29-1; D: TRBD1; J: TRBJ1-1; DNA: TGCAGCGTGGGGGGACAGGCGCGCACTGAAGCTTTCTTT; CDR3: CSVGGQARTEAFF
size: -; length: 14; V: TRBV3-1/TRBV3-2; D: -; J: TRBJ2-5; DNA: TGTGCCAGCAGCCAAGAAGACAGTCGTAAGACCCAGTACTTC; CDR3: CASSQEDSRKTQYF
size: once; length: 15; V: TRBV19; D: -; J: TRBJ2-1; DNA: TGTGCCAGTAGTCAGGCGGACGCCGCCTACAATGAGCAGTTCTTC; CDR3: CASSQADAAYNEQFF
size: -; length: 10; V: TRBV20-1; D: -; J: TRBJ2-5; DNA: TGCAGTGTGGGGTTGGGGACCCAGTACTTC; CDR3: CSVGLGTQYF
size: few; length: 14; V: TRBV3-1/TRBV3-2; D: TRBD2; J: TRBJ2-7; DNA: TGTGCCAGCAGCCAAGGTGGGAGGGCCGTCGAGCAGTACTTC; CDR3: CASSQGGRAVEQYF
size: -; length: 13; V: TRBV5-1; D: TRBD2; J: TRBJ2-7; DNA: TGCGCCAGCAGCTTGGAGGCAGCGGGAGGACAGTACTTC; CDR3: CASSLEAAGGQYF
size: -; length: 13; V: TRBV7-3; D: -; J: TRBJ2-7; DNA: TGTGCCAGCTGCAAAGTCCCGGGTCTCGAGCAGTACTTC; CDR3: CASCKVPGLEQYF
size: -; length: 13; V: TRBV29-1; D: TRBD2; J: TRBJ2-7; DNA: TGCAGCGTTGATCGGGGGGGGTCAGGGGAGCAGTACTTC; CDR3: CSVDRGGSGEQYF
size: -; length: 13; V: TRBV2; D: -; J: TRBJ2-1; DNA: TGTGCCAGCAGTGGGGTTCCGAACAATGAGCAGTTCTTC; CDR3: CASSGVPNNEQFF
size: -; length: 15; V: TRBV7-6; D: TRBD1; J: TRBJ1-3; DNA: TGTGCCAGCAGCCCGCGGACAGGCTTTGGAAACACCATATATTTT; CDR3: CASSPRTGFGNTIYF
size: -; length: 15; V: TRBV30; D: TRBD2; J: TRBJ2-3; DNA: TGTGCCTGGAACCTGGGACTAGCGGGAGAGGATACGCAGTATTTT; CDR3: CAWNLGLAGEDTQYF
size: -; length: 11; V: TRBV6-6; D: -; J: TRBJ1-2; DNA: TGTGCCAGCACAGGGTTTGGTGGCTACACCTTC; CDR3: CASTGFGGYTF
size: -; length: 15; V: TRBV10-3; D: -; J: TRBJ1-6; DNA: TGTGCCATCAGTGCGGCAGACCACTATAATTCACCCCTCCACTTT; CDR3: CAISAADHYNSPLHF
size: -; length: 15; V: TRBV18; D: TRBD1; J: TRBJ2-3; DNA: TGTGCCAGCTCACCCGGGACAGGGGGCACAGATACGCAGTATTTT; CDR3: CASSPGTGGTDTQYF
size: -; length: 16; V: TRBV27; D: TRBD1; J: TRBJ2-3; DNA: TGTGCCAGCAGTACATACAGGGGCGACGACACAGATACGCAGTATTTT; CDR3: CASSTYRGDDTDTQYF
size: -; length: 13; V: TRBV5-1; D: -; J: TRBJ2-7; DNA: TGCGCCAGCAGCTTGGGCCCGGGCTACGAGCAGTACTTC; CDR3: CASSLGPGYEQYF
size: few; length: 15; V: TRBV6-2/TRBV6-3; D: TRBD2; J: TRBJ2-7; DNA: TGTGCCAGCAGTTACTCCCTAGCGGGCTCCTACGAGCAGTACTTC; CDR3: CASSYSLAGSYEQYF
size: -; length: 14; V: TRBV2; D: TRBD2; J: TRBJ2-7; DNA: TGTGCCAGCAGGGAGACTAGCGGGGCCTACGAGCAGTACTTC; CDR3: CASRETSGAYEQYF
size: -; length: 14; V: TRBV24-1; D: TRBD2; J: TRBJ2-3; DNA: TGTGCCACCAGTGATTCTGCTAGCGGAGATACGCAGTATTTT; CDR3: CATSDSASGDTQYF
size: -; length: 13; V: TRBV3-1/TRBV3-2; D: -; J: TRBJ2-3; DNA: TGTGCCAGCAGACGGGAGTACACAGATACGCAGTATTTT; CDR3: CASRREYTDTQYF
size: few; length: 14; V: TRBV5-1; D: TRBD1; J: TRBJ1-1; DNA: TGCGCCAGCAGCTCGGGACAGGGCAACACTGAAGCTTTCTTT; CDR3: CASSSGQGNTEAFF
size: -; length: 16; V: TRBV3-1/TRBV3-2; D: TRBD2; J: TRBJ2-7; DNA: TGTGCCAGCAGCCAAGAAGGACTAGCGGACACCTACGAGCAGTACTTC; CDR3: CASSQEGLADTYEQYF
size: -; length: 15; V: TRBV11-3; D: -; J: TRBJ1-1; DNA: TGTGCCAGCAGCCCGGGAGGGGGACTGAACACTGAAGCTTTCTTT; CDR3: CASSPGGGLNTEAFF
size: -; length: 12; V: TRBV2; D: -; J: TRBJ2-7; DNA: TGTGCCAGCAGTGATCAGACTGGGAACCAGTACTTC; CDR3: CASSDQTGNQYF
size: -; length: 16; V: TRBV7-9; D: TRBD1; J: TRBJ2-5; DNA: TGTGCCAGCAGCTTAGCCTTCGGGACAGAACAAGAGACCCAGTACTTC; CDR3: CASSLAFGTEQETQYF
size: -; length: 15; V: TRBV5-4; D: TRBD2; J: TRBJ2-3; DNA: TGTGCCAGCAGTGCCGGGACTAGCGGTTACGATACGCAGTATTTT; CDR3: CASSAGTSGYDTQYF
size: -; length: 13; V: TRBV10-1; D: -; J: TRBJ2-1; DNA: TGCGCCAGCAGTGAGCCGGCCCACAATGAGCAGTTCTTC; CDR3: CASSEPAHNEQFF
size: once; length: 14; V: TRBV5-4; D: -; J: TRBJ2-5; DNA: TGTGCCAGCAGCTCCACAGGGGAGGTGGAGACCCAGTACTTC; CDR3: CASSSTGEVETQYF
size: -; length: 16; V: TRBV4-2; D: -; J: TRBJ2-7; DNA: TGTGCCAGCAGCCCTCGTAGTAGGACCGAGGACTACGAGCAGTACTTC; CDR3: CASSPRSRTEDYEQYF
size: few; length: 15; V: TRBV7-9; D: -; J: TRBJ1-2; DNA: TGTGCCAGCAGCTCCCGACAACTGCAGGTACGAGGCTACACCTTC; CDR3: CASSSRQLQVRGYTF
size: -; length: 16; V: TRBV7-7; D: -; J: TRBJ2-3; DNA: TGTGCCAGCAGCTTCGGTATGGGGCCTAGCACAGATACGCAGTATTTT; CDR3: CASSFGMGPSTDTQYF
size: -; length: 16; V: TRBV18; D: TRBD2; J: TRBJ2-2; DNA: TGTGCCAGCTCTCCTGGACAAGCGGGAGGCCCCGGGGAGCTGTTTTTT; CDR3: CASSPGQAGGPGELFF
size: -; length: 16; V: TRBV27; D: TRBD2; J: TRBJ2-5; DNA: TGTGCCAGCAGTCCGCGGACTAGCGGGAGTTGGGAGACCCAGTACTTC; CDR3: CASSPRTSGSWETQYF
size: few; length: 15; V: TRBV19; D: TRBD1; J: TRBJ1-2; DNA: TGTGCCAGTAGGACAACCGGGACAGGGGGCGACGGCTACACCTTC; CDR3: CASRTTGTGGDGYTF
size: few; length: 14; V: TRBV10-1; D: TRBD2; J: TRBJ2-4; DNA: TGCGCCAGCAGTGGGGGGACTAGCGGAAACATTCAGTACTTC; CDR3: CASSGGTSGNIQYF
size: -; length: 14; V: TRBV6-5; D: -; J: TRBJ1-2; DNA: TGTGCCAGCAGGGCCCTCAGGGGCGCCTATGGCTACACCTTC; CDR3: CASRALRGAYGYTF
size: -; length: 14; V: TRBV10-3; D: -; J: TRBJ2-6; DNA: TGTGCCACCGCGGACAGAACCGGGGCCAACGTCCTGACTTTC; CDR3: CATADRTGANVLTF
size: -; length: 15; V: TRBV6-5; D: -; J: TRBJ1-3; DNA: TGTGCCAGCAGTTACTCAGCCACGGAAGGAAACACCATATATTTT; CDR3: CASSYSATEGNTIYF
size: -; length: 13; V: TRBV2; D: -; J: TRBJ1-2; DNA: TGTGCCAGCAGTGAAAGACAGGTGATGGGCTACACCTTC; CDR3: CASSERQVMGYTF
size: -; length: 18; V: TRBV7-2; D: TRBD1; J: TRBJ1-3; DNA: TGTGCCAGCAGCCAATATCCCAGGGGGACAAGCGTGGGAAACACCATATATTTT; CDR3: CASSQYPRGTSVGNTIYF
size: -; length: 15; V: TRBV6-5; D: -; J: TRBJ1-5; DNA: TGTGCCAGCAGGATAGGGGCAAATAGCAATCAGCCCCAGCATTTT; CDR3: CASRIGANSNQPQHF
size: -; length: 15; V: TRBV25-1; D: -; J: TRBJ1-4; DNA: TGTGCCAGCAGTGAGTCGGTGGTCAAGGATGAAAAACTGTTTTTT; CDR3: CASSESVVKDEKLFF
size: -; length: 13; V: TRBV10-3; D: -; J: TRBJ1-1; DNA: TGTGCCATCAGAGTTACAGAGAACACTGAAGCTTTCTTT; CDR3: CAIRVTENTEAFF
size: -; length: 18; V: TRBV24-1; D: -; J: TRBJ1-3; DNA: TGTGCCACCAGTGATCCCCCGGGACAAGGGAACTCTGGAAACACCATATATTTT; CDR3: CATSDPPGQGNSGNTIYF
size: -; length: 12; V: TRBV9; D: -; J: TRBJ1-2; DNA: TGTGCCAGCAGCGGATCTATTTGGATGCACACCTTC; CDR3: CASSGSIWMHTF
size: -; length: 14; V: TRBV30; D: TRBD1; J: TRBJ1-6; DNA: TGTGCCTGGAGTGGAACAGGGGAGTTCTCACCCCTCCACTTT; CDR3: CAWSGTGEFSPLHF
size: once; length: 15; V: TRBV14; D: TRBD2; J: TRBJ2-2; DNA: TGTGCCAGCAGCCAAGAGGGACTAGACACCGGGGAGCTGTTTTTT; CDR3: CASSQEGLDTGELFF
size: -; length: 13; V: TRBV5-1; D: -; J: TRBJ2-1; DNA: TGCGCCAGCAGCTGGTCGACTAGTGGTGAGCAGTTCTTC; CDR3: CASSWSTSGEQFF
size: -; length: 16; V: TRBV5-6; D: -; J: TRBJ1-1; DNA: TGTGCCAGCACTGTAACCGGACTCCTCAGGAACACTGAAGCTTTCTTT; CDR3: CASTVTGLLRNTEAFF
size: -; length: 17; V: TRBV4-2; D: -; J: TRBJ1-1; DNA: TGTGCCAGCAGCCAACCTTCGACAGGTAGAGGTTTCACTGAAGCTTTCTTT; CDR3: CASSQPSTGRGFTEAFF
size: once; length: 15; V: TRBV6-4; D: TRBD2; J: TRBJ2-3; DNA: TGTGCCAGCAGTCGACTAGCGGACACCTCAGATACGCAGTATTTT; CDR3: CASSRLADTSDTQYF